This T cell receptor (beta chain) was captured in a study of T cell changes during pregnancy in multiple sclerosis. This table comes from immunoSEQ multiplex PCR, and its TCRdb copy is limited to in-frame clones, with some not included. The sample consists of approximately 70,000 clones, over 85% of them appearing once. This sequence was found in a female donor with multiple sclerosis, enrolled in a pregnancy study. The starting material was peripheral blood, obtained in the second trimester of pregnancy.

CDR3 bases: TGCGCCAGCAGCTTGGCCGGGTTACGGGAAGAGACCCAGTACTTC. Protein product: CASSLAGLREETQYF. The rearrangement links TRBV5-1 to TRBJ2-5; D is undetermined. Germline-derived CDR1 and CDR2 are SGHRS and YFSETQ. This CDR3 has 15 amino acids. V was pared by 0 bases and J by 3 bases, with 12 bases between.